This T cell receptor beta chain emerged from a study of cytomegalovirus exposure and HLA in healthy donors. PCR was performed using 60 Vbeta and 13 Jbeta primers. Sequencing was performed with immunoSEQ multiplex PCR; in TCRdb, only in-frame clones are kept and a portion is missing. This table holds some 130,000 clones, roughly 70% found once. Donors had nominal health at sampling but likely had unrecorded immune exposures. The specimen sequenced was PBMCs. The receptor was derived from a young man in good health and CMV-seronegative.

The CDR3: CASSLGNRGQGYTF. The CDR3 coding sequence is TGTGCCAGCAGTTTGGGAAACAGGGGGCAAGGCTACACCTTC. The chain has TRBV28 and TRBJ1-2; 9 nucleotides align to TRBD1. The germline V gene has CDR1 MDHEN and CDR2 SYDVKM. The CDR3 loop spans 14 amino acids. V gave up 3 bases and J gave up 8 bases; unmatched junction bases: 7.